This T cell receptor (beta chain) was identified in a study of T cells after yellow fever vaccination. Trimming took off 0 bases at V and 3 bases at J, with 6 bases between the two ends. The CDR3 length is 15 residues. In germline, CDR1 is ENHRY, CDR2 SYGVKD. TCRdb itself ran the 5' RACE reads through MiXCR, one entry per CDR3 protein. The profile covers 200,000 to 300,000 distinct CDR3 sequences, with about 7% appearing a single time and approximately 1% taken by the ten largest. The V and J genes are TRBV10-3 and TRBJ2-6; the D is unclear. The sequence derives from a man in his thirties or forties who received the YFV17D yellow fever vaccine. The material was CD4+ T cells sorted from PBMCs, obtained on the day of the yellow fever booster vaccination. CDR3 coding DNA: TGTGCCATCAGTGAGTCGACGTTTGGGGCCAACGTCCTGACTTTC. Its protein product is CAISESTFGANVLTF.